The 19 T cell receptor beta chains below all came from one sample that was sequenced in a study of CD8 T cells in Susac syndrome. Random-hexamer reverse transcription was applied to roughly 0.5 to 1 ug RNA. TCRdb re-derived calls from the immunoSEQ multiplex PCR reads in MiXCR, one entry per CDR3 protein. The sample yields about 280,000 distinct CDR3 sequences, 80% to 90% seen once. The sequenced sample was CD8+ T cells from PBMCs. The source is a human donor with multiple sclerosis.

The rearrangement joins TRBV11-2 to TRBJ2-1; D remains unclear. V lost 1 base to trimming and J lost 8 bases, with 6 bases between them. CDR1 and CDR2 (germline): SGHAT, FQNNGV. The CDR3 contains 12 residues. CDR3 nucleotide sequence: TGTGCCAGCAGCTTAGGGTTCGATGAGCAGTTCTTC. Amino acid sequence: CASSLGFDEQFF. The whole variable domain, filled in from reference TRBV11-2 and TRBJ2-1, reads EAGVAQSPRYKIIEKRQSVAFWCNPISGHATLYWYQQILGQGPKLLIQFQNNGVVDDSQLPKDRFSAERLKGVDSTLKIQPAKLEDSAVYLCASSLGFDEQFFGPGTRLTVL.

The chain uses TRBV7-9 and TRBJ2-7; D gene uncertain. The CDR3 is 14 amino acids. The germline V gene has CDR1 SEHNR and CDR2 FQNEAQ (reference sequence). V lost 4 bases and J lost 5, with 15 bases in between. CDR3 nucleotides: TGTGCCAGCAGCTCAGGTCACGCAGTGAACGAGCAGTACTTC. Translating it yields CASSSGHAVNEQYF.

The chain has TRBV10-3 and TRBJ2-1; 11 bases fit TRBD2. Germline-derived CDR1 and CDR2 are ENHRY and SYGVKD. The CDR3 length is 14 residues. Unmatched junction bases numbered 3, after V lost 3 bases and J lost 8 bases. The CDR3 loop reads CAISELAGAYEQFF. The CDR3 region has the DNA TGTGCCATCAGTGAACTAGCGGGAGCATATGAGCAGTTCTTC.

Here the CDR3 DNA reads TGCGCCAGCAGCGTCTACAGGTGGGGCACTGAAGCTTTCTTT. Translated, it gives CASSVYRWGTEAFF. The chain employs TRBV5-1 and TRBJ1-1, with TRBD1 as a possible D gene (5 bases). Germline CDR1 is SGHRS and CDR2 is YFSETQ. Trimming pared 4 bases from V and 4 bases from J, leaving 14 bases between. This CDR3 has 14 amino acids. The variable domain in full, completed from reference TRBV5-1 and TRBJ1-1, reads KAGVTQTPRYLIKTRGQQVTLSCSPISGHRSVSWYQQTPGQGLQFLFEYFSETQRNKGNFPGRFSGRQFSNSRSEMNVSTLELGDSALYLCASSVYRWGTEAFFGQGTRLTVV.

The V and J genes are TRBV2 and TRBJ1-6; TRBD1 agrees at 9 bases. CDR3 length: 17 amino acids. The junction had 14 bases not matched to a gene; V was cut back by 4 bases and J by 10 bases. Germline V gene lookup returns CDR1 SNHLY and CDR2 FYNNEI. DNA for the CDR3: TGTGCCAGCAGTGTTCCTACTGGACAGGGGCGGGACTCACCCCTCCACTTT. Amino acid sequence: CASSVPTGQGRDSPLHF.

This chain uses TRBV27 with TRBJ2-7; D possibly uses TRBD1 or TRBD2 (5 bases each). The V gene's germline CDR1 is MNHEY and CDR2 SMNVEV (reference sequence). The CDR3 totals 16 residues. The V end was cut by 0 bases, the J end by 3 bases, with 15 bases between. CDR3 sequence reads: CASSLSMGTVFYEQYF. DNA for the CDR3: TGTGCCAGCAGTTTATCGATGGGGACGGTGTTCTACGAGCAGTACTTC.

The chain uses TRBV19 and TRBJ2-7, with D possibly called TRBD1 or TRBD2 (5 bases each). The CDR3 loop spans 15 amino acids. Deletions cut 3 bases from V and 2 bases from J, with 14 bases between. Germline assignment: CDR1 LNHDA and CDR2 SQIVND (reference sequence). The CDR3 DNA is TGTGCCAGTAGTATGGACCGGGACCCTCCCTACGAGCAGTACTTC. It specifies CASSMDRDPPYEQYF.

This chain links TRBV5-1 with TRBJ2-7, with 9 bases matching TRBD1. CDR1 and CDR2 from the germline V gene are SGHRS and YFSETQ. Germline trimming cut 5 bases from V and 4 bases from J; bases unmatched to any gene: 13. The CDR3 contains 16 residues. Here the CDR3 reads CASSFTGGASRYEQYF. The CDR3 DNA reads as TGCGCCAGCAGTTTCACAGGGGGCGCAAGTCGTTACGAGCAGTACTTC.

The J gene is TRBJ2-4, the V gene TRBV18; D perhaps matches TRBD2 (5 bases). The CDR3 is made up of 19 amino acids. Germline values: CDR1 KGHSH, CDR2 LQKENI. Between the trimmed V and J ends, which lost 0 bases and 3 bases, there was a span of 21 bases. As DNA, the CDR3 is TGTGCCAGCTCACCACCAAGGGCCCGGGGTCAGTATGGCAAAAACATTCAGTACTTC. Its translation: CASSPPRARGQYGKNIQYF.

CDR3 sequence (DNA): TGTGCCAGCAGCGTAACCCCTTGGGGGGAGAGTAAATACAATGAGCAGTTCTTC. It specifies CASSVTPWGESKYNEQFF. The genes are TRBV9 and TRBJ2-1; the D gene is possibly TRBD2 (6 bases). The CDR3 sequence is 18 residues long. The germline V gene encodes CDR1 SGDLS and CDR2 YYNGEE. V was clipped by 1 base and J by 4 bases, with 21 bases between them.

The chain is built from TRBV7-2 and TRBJ2-1; D gene unclear. In germline, CDR1 is SGHTA, CDR2 FQGNSA. V lost 6 bases, J lost 3 bases, and 15 bases lay in between. This CDR3 region has 15 residues. The CDR3 bases are TGTGCCAGCAGTAATGTCGGCGGTAACTACAATGAGCAGTTCTTC. Residues: CASSNVGGNYNEQFF.

The chain carries TRBV30 and TRBJ1-3; no reliable D call. The CDR3 spans 18 residues. The germline V gene has CDR1 GTSNPN and CDR2 SVGIG (reference sequence). Trimming took 4 bases from V and 0 from J, leaving 22 bases between them. The CDR3, as DNA: TGTGCCTGGACGGGGATACAGCAATCTCCTACCTCTGGAAACACCATATATTTT. Its protein is CAWTGIQQSPTSGNTIYF.

This clonotype was seen more than once but under ten times. The chain carries TRBV19 and TRBJ1-1; tentative D call: TRBD1 (6 bases). Germline CDR1 and CDR2: LNHDA and SQIVND (reference sequence). The ends were cut back, 10 bases at V and 1 base at J, with 10 bases in the middle. CDR3 length equals 12 residues. CDR3 region: CATLTGNTEAFF. The CDR3 DNA follows: TGTGCCACTCTGACAGGGAACACTGAAGCTTTCTTT. The full variable domain, in which reference TRBV19 and TRBJ1-1 provide the parts outside the CDR3, is DGGITQSPKYLFRKEGQNVTLSCEQNLNHDAMYWYRQDPGQGLRLIYYSQIVNDFQKGDIAEGYSVSREKKESFPLTVTSAQKNPTAFYLCATLTGNTEAFFGQGTRLTVV.

The rearrangement uses TRBV5-1 and TRBJ2-7; no clear D. CDR3 length: 18 amino acids. The germline gives CDR1 SGHRS, CDR2 YFSETQ. Trimming took 0 bases from V and 0 from J, leaving 19 bases between them. The CDR3 protein is CASSLGGLSRRSSYEQYF. DNA of the CDR3: TGCGCCAGCAGCTTGGGTGGGTTGAGTCGCCGGAGCTCCTACGAGCAGTACTTC.

V is TRBV13 and J is TRBJ2-5, with D unresolved. The CDR3 is made up of 15 amino acids. Germline loops: CDR1 PRHDT, CDR2 FYEKMQ (reference sequence). Trimming removed 5 bases from V and 0 bases from J, with 13 bases in between. CDR3 in DNA: TGTGCCAGCAGCCCGACGGGCGAATACCAAGAGACCCAGTACTTC. Protein: CASSPTGEYQETQYF.

This chain joins TRBV5-1 and TRBJ2-3; a possible D gene is TRBD1 (6 bases). The germline gives CDR1 SGHRS, CDR2 YFSETQ. The CDR3 totals 15 residues. The V end was cut by 0 bases, the J end by 2 bases, with 10 bases between. The CDR3 DNA follows: TGCGCCAGCAGCTTGGACAGGGCCCTCACAGATACGCAGTATTTT. Protein: CASSLDRALTDTQYF.

This rearrangement joins TRBV5-1 to TRBJ2-1; possibly TRBD2 for D (6 bases). The CDR3 consists of 14 residues. The V end lost 0 bases, the J end lost 7 bases, and 11 bases lay between the germline ends. Looked up from germline, CDR1 is SGHRS and CDR2 is YFSETQ. DNA for the CDR3: TGCGCCAGCAGCTTGGCCCGGGAGAGGAATGAGCAGTTCTTC. Protein: CASSLARERNEQFF.

V and J are TRBV5-1 and TRBJ1-6; unclear D gene. V lost 2 bases to trimming and J lost 7 bases, with 13 bases between them. The CDR3 is made up of 15 amino acids. The V gene's germline CDR1 is SGHRS and CDR2 YFSETQ. The CDR3 is CASSFGAAGNSPLHF. CDR3 bases: TGCGCCAGCAGCTTCGGAGCGGCCGGGAATTCACCCCTCCACTTT.

The chain carries TRBV30 and TRBJ1-4, with no clear D. The V end lost 7 bases, the J end lost 6 bases, and 15 bases lay between the germline ends. The germline V gene has CDR1 GTSNPN and CDR2 SVGIG (reference sequence). This CDR3 comprises 13 residues. The CDR3 protein is CASNRIQYEKLFF. CDR3 DNA: TGTGCCTCCAATCGAATACAATATGAAAAACTGTTTTTT.